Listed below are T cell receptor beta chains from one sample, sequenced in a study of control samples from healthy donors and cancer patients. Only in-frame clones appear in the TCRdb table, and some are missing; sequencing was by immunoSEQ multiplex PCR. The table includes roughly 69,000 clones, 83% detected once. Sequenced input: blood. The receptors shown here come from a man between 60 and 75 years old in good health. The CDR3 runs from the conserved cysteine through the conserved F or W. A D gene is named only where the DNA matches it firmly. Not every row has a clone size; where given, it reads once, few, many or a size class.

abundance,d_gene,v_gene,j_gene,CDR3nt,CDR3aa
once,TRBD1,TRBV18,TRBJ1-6,TGTGCCAGCTCACCTGGGACAGGGGCCACATCACCCCTCCACTTT,CASSPGTGATSPLHF
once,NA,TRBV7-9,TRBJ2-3,TGTGCCAGCAGCTTCCTGGGTGCTACACTAACGGATACGCAGTATTTT,CASSFLGATLTDTQYF
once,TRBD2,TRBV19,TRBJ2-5,TGTGCCAGTAGCACTAGCGGGAGGGCAGGAGAGACCCAGTACTTC,CASSTSGRAGETQYF
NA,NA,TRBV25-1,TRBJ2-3,TGTGCCAGCAGTGACGCTCGGCTTAGCACAGATACGCAGTATTTT,CASSDARLSTDTQYF
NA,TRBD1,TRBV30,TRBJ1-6,TGTGCCTGGAGTGCAGCGGGACAGACCTATAATTCACCCCTCCACTTT,CAWSAAGQTYNSPLHF
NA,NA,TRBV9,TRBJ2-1,TGTGCCAGCAGCGTAGGCCCCGACAGTGAGCAGTTCTTC,CASSVGPDSEQFF
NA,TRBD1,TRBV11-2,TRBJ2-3,TGTGCCAGCAGCCGTGGGACAGGGGGGCGAGATACGCAGTATTTT,CASSRGTGGRDTQYF
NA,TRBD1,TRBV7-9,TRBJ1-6,TGTGCCAGCAGCTTAGGACAGGGATGGGGACCCCTCCACTTT,CASSLGQGWGPLHF
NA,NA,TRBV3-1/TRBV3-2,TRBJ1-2,TGTGCCAGCAGCCAAGCATTCGGCTACACCTTC,CASSQAFGYTF
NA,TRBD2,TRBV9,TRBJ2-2,TGTGCCAGCAGCTTCGATCCGGGACTAGCGGGATTCACCGGGGAGCTGTTTTTT,CASSFDPGLAGFTGELFF
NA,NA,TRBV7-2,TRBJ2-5,TGTGCCAGCAGCTTAGTAAGGGGGACTGGGCGGGGAGAGACCCAGTACTTC,CASSLVRGTGRGETQYF
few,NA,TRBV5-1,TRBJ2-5,TGCGCCAGCAGCTTGGCCGGCAGGGGTAAAGAGACCCAGTACTTC,CASSLAGRGKETQYF
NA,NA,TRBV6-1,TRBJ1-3,TGTGCCAGCAGTGAATTTGGAAACACCATATATTTT,CASSEFGNTIYF
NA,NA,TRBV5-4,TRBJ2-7,TGTGCCAGCAGTCGAGGGGACGGACCCTACGAGCAGTACTTC,CASSRGDGPYEQYF
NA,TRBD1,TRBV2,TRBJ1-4,TGTGCCTCCGCCGGGACAGAGGTCGAAAAACTGTTTTTT,CASAGTEVEKLFF